What follows is one T cell receptor (beta chain) and its context. What it binds is unknown. Primers: 60 Vbeta forward and 13 Jbeta reverse. Libraries were prepared by immunoSEQ multiplex PCR; TCRdb keeps only in-frame clonotypes and omits some of them. Of about 190,000 clones in the sample, about 80% were seen once. These data belong to a study of cytomegalovirus exposure and HLA in healthy donors. Germline loops: CDR1 ENHRY, CDR2 SYGVKD. Losses at the gene ends were 10 bases for V and 3 bases for J; bases not matched to a gene: 19. The CDR3 totals 17 residues. Study-level findings and limits: There were reportedly fewer N-insertions in an Asian-associated ancestry cluster than the roughly 670-donor mean, in a later analysis.

The rearrangement uses TRBV10-3 and TRBJ2-3, with TRBD2 identical over 7 bases. The TCR sequence derives from a woman aged 25 to 39 in good health and CMV-seropositive. Sequences were obtained from PBMCs. The CDR3 loop is CASSPNLRGRGTDTQYF. CDR3 DNA: TGTGCCAGCTCCCCAAACCTTCGAGGGCGGGGGACAGATACGCAGTATTTT.